The TCR beta chain under discussion was sequenced for a study of technical replicates of blood from a few donors. Generated by immunoSEQ multiplex PCR, the TCRdb table keeps only in-frame clones and is missing some. The data hold over 70,000 clones, with 85% to 95% observed a single time. The length of the CDR3 is 15 residues. The V gene end was trimmed by 5 bases and the J gene end by 6 bases; junction bases not matched to a gene: 9. The germline gives CDR1 MNHNS, CDR2 SASEGT. This receptor was obtained from a human donor in good health. Some clones in this sample may be carry-over from other donors' samples. The sample was PBMCs. This chain connects TRBV6-1 to TRBJ2-4; 8 bases agree with TRBD2. The DNA of the CDR3 is TGTGCCAGCAGTCCGATCTGGGCGGGAGGAAACATTCAGTACTTC. Translation: CASSPIWAGGNIQYF.